This T cell receptor (beta chain) appears in the sequencing data of a study of T-cell reconstitution after alpha-beta-depleted transplantation in children (dated by TCRdb to the mid-2010s). With respect to the entire study: Using TCR repertoire profiling, the study quantitatively followed how T-cell immune reconstitution unfolded in children after TCRalphabeta/CD19-depleted allogeneic hematopoietic cell transplantation.

The library came from PCR. TCRdb shows the sequencer as Illumina HiSeq 2500. Molecular barcoding was employed in the preparation of TCR libraries, with unique molecular identifiers being used to normalize TCRbeta repertoire quantification. TCRdb trimmed the raw reads at Q25, called clones with MiXCR and kept productive beta chains. One record per CDR3 amino acid sequence lists the most common genes and DNA. The sample contains 420,000 or so distinct CDR3 sequences, roughly a tenth of them found a single time. In total, the top ten clones hold over 4.5% of the sample. Based on the germline V gene, the CDR1 and CDR2 sequences are SGHRS and YFSETQ. V is reduced by 4 bases and J by 6 bases, leaving a spacing of 16 bases between them. Including the terminal cysteine and phenylalanine, the CDR3 comprises 14 residues. CDR3 DNA only is kept here, 42 bases in frame from base 1. This clonotype has only a few counts. Its antigen remains undetermined. No qualities accompany the bases; no much larger clone lies one base away.

The sequenced sample was PBMCs from the stem cell graft donor, obtained from the stem cell graft. The TCR was taken from a human donor who donated a stem cell graft to a child with acute myeloid leukemia. The rearranged segments are TRBV5-1 and TRBJ1-2; TRBD1 is perhaps the D gene, given 5 matching bases. At the DNA level, the sequence is TGCGCCAGCAGCCCGGCAGGGATAAGAGATGGCTACACCTTC. Translated, this is CASSPAGIRDGYTF.